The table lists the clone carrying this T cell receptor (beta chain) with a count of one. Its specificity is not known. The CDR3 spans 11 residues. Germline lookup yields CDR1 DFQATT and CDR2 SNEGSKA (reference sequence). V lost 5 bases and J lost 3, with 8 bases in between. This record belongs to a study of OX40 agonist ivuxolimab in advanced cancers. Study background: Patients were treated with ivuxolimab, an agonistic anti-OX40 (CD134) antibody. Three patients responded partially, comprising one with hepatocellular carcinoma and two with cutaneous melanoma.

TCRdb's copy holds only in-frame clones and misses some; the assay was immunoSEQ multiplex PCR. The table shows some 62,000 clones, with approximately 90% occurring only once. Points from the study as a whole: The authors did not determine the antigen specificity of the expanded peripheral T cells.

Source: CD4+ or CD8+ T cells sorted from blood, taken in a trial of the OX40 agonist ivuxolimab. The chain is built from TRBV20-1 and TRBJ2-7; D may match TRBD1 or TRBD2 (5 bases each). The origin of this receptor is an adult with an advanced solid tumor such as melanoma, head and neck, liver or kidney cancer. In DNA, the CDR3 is TGCAGTGCTCGGGACCTCTACGAGCAGTACTTC. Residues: CSARDLYEQYF.